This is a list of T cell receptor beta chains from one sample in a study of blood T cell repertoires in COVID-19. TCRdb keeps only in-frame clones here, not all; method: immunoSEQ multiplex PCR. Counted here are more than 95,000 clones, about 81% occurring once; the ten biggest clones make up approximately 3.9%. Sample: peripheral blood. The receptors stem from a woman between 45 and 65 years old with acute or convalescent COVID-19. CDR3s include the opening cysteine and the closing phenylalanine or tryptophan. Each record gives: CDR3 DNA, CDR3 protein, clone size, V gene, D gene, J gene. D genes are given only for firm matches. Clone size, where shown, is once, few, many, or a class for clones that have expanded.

TGTGCCAGCAGTGAGGGACAGGGGCGGGCCCAGTACTTC | CASSEGQGRAQYF | . | TRBV2 | TRBD1 | TRBJ2-5
TGTGCCAGCAGCTTAGTCGGAGGGGCCGGACCCATTGAGCAGTTCTTC | CASSLVGGAGPIEQFF | . | TRBV7-9 | . | TRBJ2-1
TGTGCCATCAGTCCCCAGGGCATGAACACTGAAGCTTTCTTT | CAISPQGMNTEAFF | . | TRBV10-3 | . | TRBJ1-1
TGTGCCAGCAGCCCCCGGGACAGGATTTACGAGCAGTACTTC | CASSPRDRIYEQYF | . | TRBV7-9 | TRBD1 | TRBJ2-7
TGTGCCAGCAGCTACGGAATCAGGGGGCAAAACACTGAAGCTTTCTTT | CASSYGIRGQNTEAFF | . | TRBV7-9 | TRBD1 | TRBJ1-1
TGTGCCAGCAGTTACGCCGGACAGGGCACTGAAGCTTTCTTT | CASSYAGQGTEAFF | . | TRBV6-2/TRBV6-3 | TRBD1 | TRBJ1-1
TGTGCCAGTAGTCCGGGGTCGAGGCCCCAGCATTTT | CASSPGSRPQHF | . | TRBV19 | . | TRBJ1-5
TGCGCCAGCAGCCCCCCGACAGGGCTCCAAGAGACCCAGTACTTC | CASSPPTGLQETQYF | . | TRBV5-1 | TRBD1 | TRBJ2-5
TGTGCCAGCTCGACAGGGGCGGGGGAAAAACTGTTTTTT | CASSTGAGEKLFF | . | TRBV18 | TRBD1 | TRBJ1-4
TGTGCCAGCAACGTCGACACGCACACTGAAGCTTTCTTT | CASNVDTHTEAFF | . | TRBV7-9 | . | TRBJ1-1
TGTGCCAGCCGAACGGGAACGAATCAGCCCCAGCATTTT | CASRTGTNQPQHF | few | TRBV2 | . | TRBJ1-5
TGTGCCAGCCGCACAGTCGCTGGAGGCTACACCTTC | CASRTVAGGYTF | . | TRBV28 | . | TRBJ1-2
TGCGCCTGCCACGACAGTCGGACCTACGAGCAGTACTTC | CACHDSRTYEQYF | . | TRBV5-1 | . | TRBJ2-7
TGTGCCAGCAGCCAAGACACCTCTGGCAGGGCCTCGGAGACCCAGTACTTC | CASSQDTSGRASETQYF | . | TRBV4-2 | . | TRBJ2-5
TGCAGTGCTAGTGGTGGACAGGGGGACTATGGCTACACCTTC | CSASGGQGDYGYTF | . | TRBV20-1 | TRBD1 | TRBJ1-2
TGCGCCAGCAGTCAATCGACAGGCCCGAAGGGAAGTATGAACACTGAAGCTTTCTTT | CASSQSTGPKGSMNTEAFF | . | TRBV23-1 | . | TRBJ1-1
TGTGCCAGCAGCCAATCGCAGGGACAGGGGATCTATGGCTACACCTTC | CASSQSQGQGIYGYTF | once | TRBV28 | TRBD1 | TRBJ1-2
TGTGCCAGCAGTCTGACAGGGGACACTGAAGCTTTCTTT | CASSLTGDTEAFF | once | TRBV11-2 | TRBD1 | TRBJ1-1
TGTGCCAGCCGTAGCGGGAGCTCGGGTATAGATACGCAGTATTTT | CASRSGSSGIDTQYF | . | TRBV28 | TRBD2 | TRBJ2-3
TGCGCCAGCAGCTACGTGGAGTTCCCACATGAAAAACTGTTTTTT | CASSYVEFPHEKLFF | . | TRBV5-1 | . | TRBJ1-4
TGCGCCAGCAGCCAAGTAGGCCTCCGGGAAGATACGCAGTATTTT | CASSQVGLREDTQYF | . | TRBV4-1 | . | TRBJ2-3
TGCGCCAGCAGCTTGGCCGGTGAGCAGCCCCAGCATTTT | CASSLAGEQPQHF | . | TRBV5-1 | . | TRBJ1-5
TGTGCCAGCAGCACGGTTAGCGGGAGATCCTTTACGCAGTATTTT | CASSTVSGRSFTQYF | . | TRBV9 | TRBD2 | TRBJ2-3
TGTGCCAGCAGTTTAGACGGGACTGCCTACAATGAGCAGTTCTTC | CASSLDGTAYNEQFF | . | TRBV27 | . | TRBJ2-1
TGTGCCATCAGTGAATCAATCAACAGGGGGGGGACAGATACGCAGTATTTT | CAISESINRGGTDTQYF | . | TRBV10-3 | . | TRBJ2-3
TGCGCCAGCAGCCCTTCGACTAGCGGGGGCCCCACAGATACGCAGTATTTT | CASSPSTSGGPTDTQYF | . | TRBV4-1 | TRBD2 | TRBJ2-3
TGCGCCAGCAGTGATGACACCCGCTCACCCCTCCACTTT | CASSDDTRSPLHF | . | TRBV10-2 | . | TRBJ1-6
TGCAGTACCCGGTCGGGTTTCGAGCAGTACTTC | CSTRSGFEQYF | . | TRBV20-1 | . | TRBJ2-7
TGTGCCAGCAGCCCGCGGGGGGGCACAGATACGCAGTATTTT | CASSPRGGTDTQYF | once | TRBV3-1/TRBV3-2 | TRBD2 | TRBJ2-3
TGTGCCAGCAGTGCCCCTGGCGGACAAGAGACCCAGTACTTC | CASSAPGGQETQYF | . | TRBV6-6 | . | TRBJ2-5
TGCGCCAGCAGCTTGGAACAGGGGGAGGTGTTCTTC | CASSLEQGEVFF | . | TRBV5-1 | TRBD1 | TRBJ2-1
TGTGCCAGCAGCTTAGCTGGACATTACAATGAGCAGTTCTTC | CASSLAGHYNEQFF | . | TRBV11-3 | . | TRBJ2-1
TGTGCCAGCAGCCTCCCTATAGCGGGGAGATACAATGAGCAGTTCTTC | CASSLPIAGRYNEQFF | . | TRBV7-9 | TRBD2 | TRBJ2-1
TGTGCCAGCAGCGCGACCGGGACAGAGCTCTACGAGCAGTACTTC | CASSATGTELYEQYF | few | TRBV7-9 | TRBD1 | TRBJ2-7
TGTGCCAGCCTCACCGGGACAGGGGTCGGGGCTTTCTTT | CASLTGTGVGAFF | . | TRBV28 | TRBD1 | TRBJ1-1
TGTGCCAGCTCCTTCGAGGAGGGGTATGGCTACACCTTC | CASSFEEGYGYTF | once | TRBV18 | . | TRBJ1-2
TGCGCCAGCAGTGCTAGCCTCACAGATACGCAGTATTTT | CASSASLTDTQYF | . | TRBV10-1 | . | TRBJ2-3
TGTGCCAGCAGCTTGGTTGGGACTAGCGGTCACCGGAGCTCCTACAATGAGCAGTTCTTC | CASSLVGTSGHRSSYNEQFF | . | TRBV5-8 | TRBD2 | TRBJ2-1
TGTGCCAGCAGCCTCGGCGGCTCCTACGAGCAGTACTTC | CASSLGGSYEQYF | once | TRBV3-1/TRBV3-2 | . | TRBJ2-7
TGCGCCAGCAGCCTCTACCTCGGGACTAGTCGCAGCACAGATACGCAGTATTTT | CASSLYLGTSRSTDTQYF | . | TRBV5-1 | TRBD2 | TRBJ2-3
TGCGCCAGCTATGACCTGCGGTTAAGCACTGAAGCTTTCTTT | CASYDLRLSTEAFF | . | TRBV5-1 | . | TRBJ1-1
TGCAGCGTTCTCCTACTAGAGCAGTTCTTC | CSVLLLEQFF | . | TRBV29-1 | . | TRBJ2-1
TGTGCCAGCAGTGATTACCCCAGGAATGAGCAGTTCTTC | CASSDYPRNEQFF | . | TRBV6-4 | . | TRBJ2-1
TGTGCCAGCAGCCCCGACACGGGGGGCGAGAACTATGGCTACACCTTC | CASSPDTGGENYGYTF | . | TRBV28 | . | TRBJ1-2
TGTGCCAGCAGCTTGGGCACCGCCCGGGGCAATCAGCCCCAGCATTTT | CASSLGTARGNQPQHF | . | TRBV5-8 | . | TRBJ1-5
TGTGCCAGCAGCCCAACTAGCGGGGGGCGTACCGGGGAGCTGTTTTTT | CASSPTSGGRTGELFF | once | TRBV5-4 | TRBD2 | TRBJ2-2
TGTGCCAGCAGTTCAGCGGGGGGGCCTCATACGCAGTATTTT | CASSSAGGPHTQYF | . | TRBV6-5 | TRBD2 | TRBJ2-3
TGTGCCAGCAGTTACTCGACAGGGGGTCAGCCCCAGCATTTT | CASSYSTGGQPQHF | . | TRBV6-6 | TRBD1 | TRBJ1-5
TGTGCCAGCAGCCAAGAGGGGGCTAGCGGGACGCGCACAGATACGCAGTATTTT | CASSQEGASGTRTDTQYF | . | TRBV3-1/TRBV3-2 | TRBD2 | TRBJ2-3
TGTGCCAGCTCAACGACACCTCAAGAGACCCAGTACTTC | CASSTTPQETQYF | . | TRBV18 | . | TRBJ2-5